This entry concerns a single T cell receptor (beta chain). What this receptor recognizes is not known. At one end the junction does not follow the germline gene, possibly because of a read error. The cohort was made up of approximately 670 healthy bone marrow donors. Cohort members were all nominally healthy when sampled, although unrecorded immune exposures were likely present. The donor tested CMV seronegative, placing the donor among the approximately 400 seronegative members of the cohort. A peripheral blood sample was provided by each donor, and peripheral blood mononuclear cells were used for TCR beta sequencing. The Qiagen DNeasy Blood Extraction Kit was used to extract genomic DNA from the blood cell samples. The method was the immunoSEQ multiplex PCR assay. For the multiplex PCR, a mixture combining 60 forward primers for TCR Vbeta segments and 13 reverse primers for TCR Jbeta segments was used. The CDR3 region of rearranged TCR beta genes was amplified from genomic DNA by a multiplex PCR assay. Amplified TCR beta libraries were sequenced as 87-base-pair reads on the Illumina HiSeq System. From the authors' description of their analysis: A later analysis tallied 75 million to 95 million unique TCR beta chains across the 666 repertoires, and around 10 million of those chains were shared by two or more donors. Raw reads were error-corrected and collapsed into unique sequences by a nearest-neighbor algorithm in which closely related sequences were merged to remove PCR and sequencing errors. To assign V, D and J gene segments, CDR3 sequences were aligned to IMGT reference sequences. Each retained sequence needed at least a six-nucleotide match to both a V gene segment and a J gene segment. A rearrangement counted as productive if the CDR3 had no stop codons and remained in frame with V and J, and every other rearrangement counted as non-productive. Following IMGT convention, CDR3 was defined as the stretch from the second conserved V-encoded cysteine to the conserved J-encoded phenylalanine. The earlier analysis of 500 to 650 of the donors excluded any sequence lacking an unambiguous match to a single V gene segment. An earlier analysis of 587 of the donors classified V segments as functional when productive rearrangements were above 56.7% and as segregating when the standard deviation between donors was above 5%. A statistical classification framework was built to diagnose cytomegalovirus status from the catalog of TCR beta chain sequences. V and J gene assignment, in a later analysis, came from comparing TCR nucleotide sequences with IMGT/GENE-DB human TR gene sequences. The TCRdist pipeline was used in a later analysis to assign CDR3 sequences and most-parsimonious VDJ recombination scenarios. A later analysis defined each TCR beta chain by its CDR3 amino acid sequence plus V-gene family, and excluded reads lacking a unique V-gene family. As a way to deal with suspected cross-contamination and a sequencing artifact, a later analysis dropped 450 to 600 nucleotide sequences that were highly shared and had low generation probability. A later analysis calculated a clonal expansion index for each public chain from normalized within-repertoire ranks of inferred template counts. Generation probabilities in a later analysis came from a VDJ recombination model fitted to out-of-frame rearrangements, and those results were checked against IGoR. Hypergeometric tests were used in a later analysis to score TCR-TCR, TCR-HLA and TCR-CMV co-occurrence, with a repertoire-size bias correction applied to the TCR pairs. A later analysis estimated false discovery rates by permuting HLA or CMV assignments 20 times. In a later analysis, co-occurring TCRs were grouped using DBSCAN, with TCRdist sequence similarity added in when clustering inside HLA-allele-positive subsets. Co-occurrence clustering excluded repertoires with fewer than 30,000 or more than 120,000 public chains, plus five with anomalous nucleotide sharing. TCRdb re-hosts the immuneACCESS table, in-frame sequences only. Its copies lack some clones; in the studies checked, an unresolved V gene accounts for under half of them, and the cause for the rest is not known. Clonal size and the V and J genes are those of that table, whereas D and trimming came from the DNA. This sample's listing comprises some 84,000 clones. Of the sample, 0.58% is held by the ten largest clones.

As encoded in the germline V gene (reference sequence), CDR1 is LNHDA while CDR2 is SQIVND. The CDR3 runs 15 amino acids, cysteine and phenylalanine included. Just CDR3 DNA is preserved here, 45 bases in frame from base 1. The data belong to a study of cytomegalovirus exposure and HLA in healthy donors (dated by TCRdb to 2017 to 2019). For the wider study: An earlier analysis of 587 of the donors reported approximately 300 Gb of sequence data and some 110 million unique TCR beta sequences obtained from about 179 million T cells. An early release that covered approximately 600 HLA-typed donors contained approximately 300 gigabases of sequencing data and tens of millions of unique TCR sequences. The genetic ancestry cluster associated with self-reported Caucasian donors included about four fifths of the roughly 380 genotyped donors. The study was designed to test whether signatures of past pathogen exposure could be identified by cataloging public T cell receptors. The study used immunosequencing to profile the T cell repertoires of some 600 subjects and linked those repertoires to cytomegalovirus serostatus. Along with the approximately 700-subject first cohort, a separate validation cohort of 120 different subjects was used. To predict cytomegalovirus infection status, the study brought together high-throughput TCR immunosequencing, statistical association of individual TCRs with disease status, and machine learning. A later analysis re-analyzed previously published TCR beta repertoires from roughly 630 donors and added high-resolution HLA genotyping to study TCR occurrence patterns. The later analysis used no new phenotypic data to find candidate immune exposures, relying instead on TCR beta sequences and their occurrence across donors. To decide whether each TCR beta V gene segment behaved as functional or pseudogenic, an earlier analysis of nearly 600 of the donors relied on high-throughput TCR beta sequencing. Donor age, sex, ethnicity and CMV serostatus were compiled together with the repertoire data. A later genetic analysis used genome-wide SNP genotypes for about 65% of the roughly 700 donors, treating that subset as a discovery cohort. Every repertoire in the discovery cohort had been generated on one and the same sequencing platform. Class I and class II HLA loci were covered by the typing at four-digit resolution. Typing coverage differed by locus: A, B, C, DRB1 and DQB1 were typed in about 629-630 donors, DQA1 in 500 to 550, DPA1 in approximately 610, and DPB1 in 400 to 490. Four to six DR-DQ haplotypes were handled as single units for association and clustering, since linkage in the cohort was strong. Across 398 genotyped donors of the cohort, an average of approximately 200,000 unique TCR beta nucleotide sequences per donor were sequenced, and around 20% of those sequences were non-productive. The paper as a whole reports these results and caveats: A cluster of highly shared sequence variants was judged likely to represent a technical artifact of the sequencing pipeline. The presence/absence analyses assumed that sequencing depth was roughly uniform across donors, and that assumption may not be true. Correlated functional status among segregating V segments might be attributable to linkage disequilibrium, but an unknown experimental factor could not be ruled out. The 87-base-pair reads could not distinguish some IMGT-functional V segments, including TRBV6-2 and TRBV6-3, so those segments were excluded. A further reported finding was that TCR beta sequences accurately predicted the HLA-A and HLA-B alleles for most subjects in the first cohort. The cohort was sequenced for TCR beta chains only, and without alpha or paired-chain data the features that could be detected were limited. The classifier was reported to diagnose cytomegalovirus status with high specificity and sensitivity in both the original and validation cohorts. In vitro tests confirmed that three of the cytomegalovirus-associated TCR beta chains recognize cytomegalovirus antigens. In a later analysis, HLA-associated TCR beta chains showed more clonal expansion and lower generation probabilities than non-associated chains that were equally common. An earlier analysis of approximately 540 of the donors showed that most TCR beta V segments appeared in productive rearrangements either about 87% or about 30% of the time, which broadly matched IMGT annotations. In a later analysis, most CMV-associated TCR beta chains were found to appear HLA-restricted, with HLA associations seemingly driven largely by CMV exposure. V-gene and J-gene trimming of TCR beta chains was associated with a missense DCLRE1C variant in a later genetic analysis, and the association was replicated in an independent cohort. The authors suggested that the approach could potentially be extended to other disease states and immunological phenotypes. In a later analysis, TCR association rates were found to vary across HLA loci, with the most associated TCRs seen for DRB1 alleles and the fewest for HLA-C alleles. HLA typing was unavailable for some donors at each locus, so association tests used only the typed subset. At a false discovery rate of 0.05, a later analysis linked 16,951 TCR beta sequences to specific HLA alleles. Most TCR sequences were observed very rarely across donors, whereas some public TCRs were present in many individuals. Strong co-occurrence of HLA alleles, especially DR and DQ, made assigning TCR associations to individual alleles difficult. The only immune exposure information available for the cohort was CMV serostatus. The study listed around 160 TCR beta chains as associated with cytomegalovirus. A later genetic analysis reported fewer N-insertions in productive TCRs among donors in an Asian-associated ancestry cluster than the roughly 700-donor mean. According to a later analysis, parvovirus B19, influenza, CMV and Epstein-Barr virus appeared linked to several top co-occurrence clusters. Because counts were too low, roughly 17 rarely observed V segments, including chromosome 9 orphons, were left out of the earlier analysis of several hundred of the donors.

The specimen was PBMCs. The chain uses TRBV19 and TRBJ2-3; 10 junctional bases match TRBD1. This clonotype was obtained from a man aged 45 to 65 in good health and CMV-seronegative. The nucleotides read TGTGCCAGTAGGACAGGGGGCTCAAGCAGAGATACGCAGTATTTT. It encodes CASRTGGSSRDTQYF.